The entry below gives a single T cell receptor beta chain sequence along with its context. This clone's antigen is unknown. Base qualities are not provided; no much larger clone lies one nucleotide away. The source of the sample is a study of cytomegalovirus exposure and HLA in healthy donors (TCRdb year 2017). About the study as a whole: According to an earlier analysis of 550 to 750 of the donors, about 179 million T cells yielded over 90 million unique TCR beta sequences and 276 Gb of sequence data. An early release that covered more than 550 HLA-typed donors contained about 290 gigabases of sequencing data and roughly 84 million unique TCR sequences. Of the 350 to 450 genotyped donors, less than 85% were placed in the genetic ancestry cluster associated with self-reported Caucasian donors. The aim of the study was to test whether cataloging public T cell receptors could identify signatures of past pathogen exposure. Using immunosequencing, the study profiled T cell repertoires from around 670 subjects and related those repertoires to cytomegalovirus serostatus. Besides the first cohort of some 670 subjects, a separate validation cohort made up of 120 different subjects was used. To predict cytomegalovirus infection status, the study combined high-throughput TCR immunosequencing, statistical association of individual TCRs with disease status, and machine learning. A later analysis re-analyzed previously published TCR beta repertoires from 550 to 700 donors and added high-resolution HLA genotyping to study TCR occurrence patterns. The later analysis used no new phenotypic data to find candidate immune exposures, relying instead on TCR beta sequences and their occurrence across donors. To decide whether each TCR beta V gene segment behaved as functional or pseudogenic, an earlier analysis of 587 of the donors relied on high-throughput TCR beta sequencing. Donor age, sex, ethnicity and CMV serostatus were collected together with the repertoire data. A later genetic analysis took genome-wide SNP genotypes for about 65% of the 666 donors and used that subset as a discovery cohort. Every repertoire in the discovery cohort had been generated on one and the same sequencing platform. HLA typing included class I and class II loci at four-digit resolution. Typing coverage differed by locus: A, B, C, DRB1 and DQB1 were typed in about 620-630 donors, DQA1 in 522, DPA1 in approximately 600, and DPB1 in just under 490. Because of strong linkage in the cohort, four to six DR-DQ haplotypes were treated as single units for association and clustering. Across some 400 genotyped donors of the cohort, an average of roughly 200,000 unique TCR beta nucleotide sequences per donor were sequenced, and roughly a sixth of those sequences were non-productive.

Library construction relied on the immunoSEQ multiplex PCR assay. For the multiplex PCR, a mixture combining 60 forward primers for TCR Vbeta segments and 13 reverse primers for TCR Jbeta segments was used. Amplification of the CDR3 region of rearranged TCR beta genes was performed with a multiplex PCR assay on genomic DNA. The Illumina HiSeq System was used to sequence the amplified TCR beta libraries as 87-base-pair reads. In the source study's methods: A later analysis counted some 74 million unique TCR beta chains across the 666 repertoires, and some 11 million of these chains were shared by at least two donors. Raw reads were error-corrected and collapsed into unique sequences by a nearest-neighbor algorithm in which closely related sequences were merged to remove PCR and sequencing errors. V, D and J gene segments were assigned by aligning CDR3 sequences to IMGT reference sequences. For a sequence to be retained, at least a six-nucleotide match to both a V gene segment and a J gene segment was required. A rearrangement was called productive if the CDR3 had no stop codons and remained in frame with V and J, and every other rearrangement was called non-productive. Following IMGT convention, CDR3 was defined as the stretch from the second conserved V-encoded cysteine to the conserved J-encoded phenylalanine. Sequences without an unambiguous match to a single V gene segment were excluded from the earlier analysis of about 600 of the donors. An earlier analysis of over 450 of the donors classified V segments as functional when productive rearrangements were above 56.7% and as segregating when the standard deviation between donors was above 5%. A statistical classification framework was developed to diagnose cytomegalovirus status using the catalog of TCR beta chain sequences. V and J gene assignment, in a later analysis, came from comparing TCR nucleotide sequences with IMGT/GENE-DB human TR gene sequences. A later analysis assigned CDR3 sequences and most-parsimonious VDJ recombination scenarios with the TCRdist pipeline. A later analysis defined each TCR beta chain by its CDR3 amino acid sequence plus V-gene family, and excluded reads lacking a unique V-gene family. As a way to deal with suspected cross-contamination and a sequencing artifact, a later analysis dropped hundreds of nucleotide sequences that were highly shared and had low generation probability. In a later analysis, a clonal expansion index for each public chain was calculated from normalized within-repertoire ranks of inferred template counts. In a later analysis, generation probabilities were computed with a VDJ recombination model fitted to out-of-frame rearrangements, and the resulting probabilities were checked against IGoR. A later analysis scored TCR-TCR, TCR-HLA and TCR-CMV co-occurrence with hypergeometric tests, applying a repertoire-size bias correction to TCR pairs. In a later analysis, false discovery rates were estimated by permuting HLA or CMV assignments 20 times. In a later analysis, co-occurring TCRs were grouped using DBSCAN, with TCRdist sequence similarity added in when clustering inside HLA-allele-positive subsets. Repertoires with fewer than 30,000 or more than 120,000 public chains were left out of co-occurrence clustering, as were five repertoires with anomalous nucleotide sharing. This immuneACCESS table, as held by TCRdb, lists in-frame sequences with V and J called but not all clones. Of the missing ones, under half trace to an unresolved V gene in checked studies; the others have no known cause. Clone size and V and J calls were adopted from that table, with D and trimming inferred from the DNA. This sample lists 140,000 or so clones; approximately 80% were detected once. Clones ranked in the top ten supply roughly 4.3% of the sample.

The CDR3, from cysteine to phenylalanine, totals 16 residues. Only CDR3 DNA is held: 48 bases, read in frame from base 1. As encoded in the germline V gene, CDR1 is SGHDT while CDR2 is YYEEEE. V loses 0 bases at its end and J loses 4 bases; junction bases beyond the gene matches: 8. Study-wide conclusions, independent of this receptor: A later analysis reported that several top co-occurrence clusters appeared linked to parvovirus B19, influenza, CMV and Epstein-Barr virus. Because the 87-base-pair reads could not distinguish some IMGT-functional V segments, including TRBV6-2 and TRBV6-3, those segments were excluded. When HLA alleles, especially DR and DQ, strongly co-occurred, attributing TCR associations to individual alleles was difficult. In a later analysis, HLA-associated TCR beta chains showed more clonal expansion and lower generation probabilities than non-associated chains that were equally common. A group of highly shared sequence variants was considered likely to be a technical artifact of the sequencing pipeline. The study listed 150 to 200 TCR beta chains as associated with cytomegalovirus. The only immune exposure information available for the cohort was CMV serostatus. Linkage disequilibrium might explain the correlated functional status among segregating V segments, but an unknown experimental factor could not be excluded. According to a later analysis, TCR association rates differed among HLA loci, with DRB1 alleles showing the most associated TCRs and HLA-C alleles showing the fewest. Most CMV-associated TCR beta chains appeared to be HLA-restricted in a later analysis, and the HLA associations seemed to be driven largely by CMV exposure. Presence/absence analyses assumed roughly uniform sequencing depth across donors, an assumption that may not hold. Because counts were too low, roughly 18 rarely observed V segments, including chromosome 9 orphons, were left out of the earlier analysis of a few hundred of the donors. In a later analysis, 15,000 to 20,000 TCR beta sequences were associated with specific HLA alleles at a false discovery rate of 0.05. In an earlier analysis of about 550 of the donors, most TCR beta V segments were observed in productive rearrangements about 87% or about 30% of the time, broadly matching IMGT annotations. According to the authors, the approach could potentially be generalized to other disease states and immunological phenotypes. Because HLA typing was unavailable for some donors at each locus, only the typed subset was used in association tests. Compared with the approximately 720-donor mean, donors in an Asian-associated ancestry cluster had fewer N-insertions in productive TCRs, according to a later genetic analysis. Cytomegalovirus status was reported to be diagnosed by the classifier with high specificity and sensitivity in both the original and validation cohorts. Most TCR sequences were seen in very few donors, while some public TCRs were found in many individuals. The cohort was sequenced for TCR beta chains only, and without alpha or paired-chain data the features that could be detected were limited. A further reported finding was that TCR beta sequences accurately predicted the HLA-A and HLA-B alleles for most subjects in the first cohort. In vitro tests confirmed that a few of the cytomegalovirus-associated TCR beta chains recognize cytomegalovirus antigens. A later genetic analysis associated a missense DCLRE1C variant with V-gene and J-gene trimming of TCR beta chains, and an independent cohort replicated the association.

The cohort was made up of 650 to 700 healthy bone marrow donors. Cohort members were all nominally healthy when sampled, although unrecorded immune exposures were likely present. The donor tested CMV seropositive and was one of the 289 seropositive cohort members. Each donor provided a peripheral blood sample, and peripheral blood mononuclear cells were used for TCR beta sequencing. The Qiagen DNeasy Blood Extraction Kit was used to extract genomic DNA from the blood cell samples. This clonotype was obtained from a woman between 35 and 50 years old in good health and CMV-seropositive. The V and J segments used are TRBV5-6 and TRBJ1-1; 8 nucleotides in the junction match TRBD1. Material for sequencing was PBMCs. The CDR3 protein is CASSLGSGQVATEAFF. The nucleotides are TGTGCCAGCAGCTTGGGGTCGGGACAGGTAGCCACTGAAGCTTTCTTT.